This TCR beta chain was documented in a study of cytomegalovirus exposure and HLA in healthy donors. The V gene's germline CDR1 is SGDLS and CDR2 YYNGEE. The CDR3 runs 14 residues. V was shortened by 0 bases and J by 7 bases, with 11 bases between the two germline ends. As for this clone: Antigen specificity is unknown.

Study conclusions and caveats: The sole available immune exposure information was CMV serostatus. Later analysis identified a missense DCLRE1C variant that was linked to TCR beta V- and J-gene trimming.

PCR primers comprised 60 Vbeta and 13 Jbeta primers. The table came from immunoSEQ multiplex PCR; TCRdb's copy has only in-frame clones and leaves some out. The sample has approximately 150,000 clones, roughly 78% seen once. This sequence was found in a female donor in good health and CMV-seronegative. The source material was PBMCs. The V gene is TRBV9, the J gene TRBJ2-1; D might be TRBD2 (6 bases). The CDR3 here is CASSVAGAKNEQFF. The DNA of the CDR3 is TGTGCCAGCAGCGTAGCGGGAGCCAAGAATGAGCAGTTCTTC.